Sequencing of this T cell receptor beta chain was carried out in a study of control samples from healthy donors and cancer patients. Trimming stripped 5 bases from V and 7 bases from J, with 17 bases between. The CDR3 contains 15 residues. Germline V gene lookup returns CDR1 SEHNR and CDR2 FQNEAQ (reference sequence). Measured with immunoSEQ multiplex PCR; TCRdb has only the in-frame clones, and not every one. The table has about 160,000 clones, 70% to 90% seen once. The chain links TRBV7-9 to TRBJ1-4; tentative D call: TRBD1 (6 bases). Source material: blood. This sequence was found in a man aged 25 to 40 in good health. Here the CDR3 DNA reads TGTGCCAGCAGCAGAGAAGGGGGGCTCTCTGAAAAACTGTTTTTT. This translates into CASSREGGLSEKLFF.